Presented here are 28 T cell receptor beta chains from one specimen sequenced in a study of PD-1 blockade in classical Hodgkin lymphoma. Brentuximab vedotin exposure varied, and every patient relapsed after autologous stem cell transplantation. This table comes from immunoSEQ multiplex PCR, and its TCRdb copy is limited to in-frame clones, with some not included. The table includes about 97,000 clones, approximately 88% detected once. The source material was peripheral blood mononuclear cells (PBMCs), sampled at baseline. The receptors originated from a human donor with classical Hodgkin lymphoma.

V usage is TRBV4-1 and J usage is TRBJ1-3; possible D gene TRBD1, 6 bases. There are 16 residues in the CDR3. CDR1 and CDR2 from the germline V gene are MGHRA and YSYEKL. With 5 bases removed from V and 0 bases from J, the gap between germline ends came to 14 bases. Here the CDR3 DNA reads TGCGCCAGCAGCTTTGAGGGGGGGTCCTCTGGAAACACCATATATTTT. Translated, it gives CASSFEGGSSGNTIYF.

The CDR3 sequence is CASSLVATREQFF. The DNA for the CDR3 is TGTGCCAGCAGCTTGGTCGCGACACGTGAGCAGTTCTTC. This chain links TRBV5-5 with TRBJ2-1; no firm D call. Looked up from germline, CDR1 is SGHKS and CDR2 is YYEKEE (reference sequence). The CDR3 sequence is 13 residues long. Between the trimmed V and J ends, which lost 0 bases and 9 bases, there was a span of 10 bases.

Written as DNA, the CDR3 is TGTGCCAGCAGTGAAGTAGGAAACAATGAAAAACTGTTTTTT. As protein: CASSEVGNNEKLFF. V and J are TRBV25-1 and TRBJ1-4; the D is unclear. CDR1 MGHDK and CDR2 SYGVNS come from the germline V gene. V lost 2 bases and J 5 bases, leaving 9 bases between the germline ends. The CDR3 spans 14 residues.

The table lists this clone with a count of one. This chain uses TRBV7-2 with TRBJ1-1, with D hard to call. The CDR3 consists of 13 residues. The V end was cut by 1 base, the J end by 11 bases, with 14 bases between. The germline CDR1 and CDR2 sequences are SGHTA and FQGNSA. The CDR3 coding sequence is TGTGCCAGCAGCTTAGGGGCCCCTCAAGGTGCTTTCTTT. This encodes CASSLGAPQGAFF.

V usage is TRBV7-2 and J usage is TRBJ1-1; 9 nucleotides agree with TRBD1. V lost 4 bases, J lost 7 bases, and 7 bases stayed unmatched. The CDR3 sequence is 14 residues long. The germline V gene has CDR1 SGHTA and CDR2 FQGNSA. CDR3 sequence (DNA): TGTGCCAGCAGCTCCACAGGGGGCGTCGGTGAAGCTTTCTTT. Translation gives CASSSTGGVGEAFF.

The chain links TRBV28 to TRBJ2-7; D unclear. The CDR3 sequence is 13 residues long. Germline CDR1 reads MDHEN; CDR2 reads SYDVKM. V was shortened by 3 bases and J by 5 bases, with 11 bases between the two germline ends. DNA of the CDR3: TGTGCCAGCAGTTTGGACGAACTACACGAGCAGTACTTC. Its translation is CASSLDELHEQYF.

The V gene is TRBV6-1, the J gene TRBJ1-3, with no clear D. CDR1 MNHNS and CDR2 SASEGT come from the germline V gene. The CDR3 totals 17 residues. Trimming took off 3 bases at V and 1 base at J, with 16 bases between the two ends. The DNA of the CDR3 is TGTGCCAGCAGTGAGCTTCGGACGGGGTCTTCTGGAAACACCATATATTTT. Translation gives CASSELRTGSSGNTIYF.

The V and J genes are TRBV29-1 and TRBJ2-3; TRBD2 matches 8 bases. This CDR3 is built from 17 residues. The V gene end was trimmed by 4 bases and the J gene end by 1 base; junction bases not matched to a gene: 13. Germline loops: CDR1 SQVTM, CDR2 ANQGSEA. The CDR3 DNA reads as TGCAGCGTTGCGGGGGGGAGGGCCTCTAAGGGCACAGATACGCAGTATTTT. This encodes CSVAGGRASKGTDTQYF.

A single count supports this clone. V usage is TRBV18 and J usage is TRBJ2-2; 10 nucleotides match TRBD2. The CDR3 sequence is 17 residues long. Trimming took 4 bases from V and 4 from J; bases not matched to a gene: 9. Germline V gene lookup returns CDR1 KGHSH and CDR2 LQKENI. This CDR3 reads CASSRTGTSGVTGELFF. In nucleotides, the CDR3 is TGTGCCAGCTCACGGACGGGAACTAGCGGGGTCACCGGGGAGCTGTTTTTT.

The CDR3 spells CASSKTGWAGEGNEQFF. The CDR3 DNA reads as TGTGCCAGCAGCAAAACGGGATGGGCGGGAGAAGGAAATGAGCAGTTCTTC. This sequence joins TRBV11-2 and TRBJ2-1, with 7 bases lining up with TRBD2. This CDR3 contains 17 residues. V dropped 5 bases and J dropped 7; count of bases not matched to a gene: 17. Germline loops: CDR1 SGHAT, CDR2 FQNNGV.

V usage is TRBV5-1 and J usage is TRBJ2-3; perhaps TRBD1 as D (6 bases). Germline V lookup: CDR1 SGHRS, CDR2 YFSETQ. The CDR3 spans 15 residues. Between the trimmed V and J ends, which lost 2 bases and 3 bases, there was a span of 13 bases. The CDR3 spells CASSLQGHETDTQYF. CDR3 DNA: TGCGCCAGCAGCTTACAGGGCCACGAGACAGATACGCAGTATTTT.

This clone occurred once. The CDR3 region has the DNA TGCGCCAGCAGCGCACAATCTGGAAACACCATATATTTT. It codes for CASSAQSGNTIYF. V usage is TRBV5-1 and J usage is TRBJ1-3; no reliable D call. Trimming pared 4 bases from V and 1 base from J, leaving 6 bases between. The CDR3 spans 13 residues. Germline V lookup: CDR1 SGHRS, CDR2 YFSETQ.

This chain uses TRBV7-3 with TRBJ2-2, with D perhaps matching TRBD2 (6 bases). The CDR3 consists of 16 residues. V lost 1 base and J 4 bases, leaving 13 bases between the germline ends. Germline lookup yields CDR1 SGHTA and CDR2 FQGTGA. Here the CDR3 DNA reads TGTGCCAGCAGCTTAAATCGAGCGGAGGGCACCGGGGAGCTGTTTTTT. This translates into CASSLNRAEGTGELFF.

The chain has TRBV29-1 and TRBJ2-3; 8 bases map to TRBD1. J gave up 3 bases and V 4 bases, and 6 bases lay outside the gene matches. Germline V lookup: CDR1 SQVTM, CDR2 ANQGSEA. The CDR3 sequence is 14 residues long. The CDR3 region is CSVAGQGGTDTQYF. The CDR3 nucleotides are TGCAGCGTTGCAGGACAGGGAGGTACAGATACGCAGTATTTT.

The rearrangement uses TRBV7-2 and TRBJ2-3, with unresolved D. Per germline, CDR1 SGHTA and CDR2 FQGNSA. CDR3 length: 16 residues. V lost 6 bases and J lost 1, with 17 bases in between. CDR3 in DNA: TGTGCCAGCAGGCCACTACTAACTCCCCGCACAGATACGCAGTATTTT. Translation gives CASRPLLTPRTDTQYF.

The chain carries TRBV19 and TRBJ2-7, with D perhaps matching TRBD1 (8 bases). This CDR3 region has 15 residues. V lost 8 bases and J lost 0, with 17 bases in between. CDR1 LNHDA and CDR2 SQIVND come from the germline V gene (reference sequence). In nucleotides, the CDR3 is TGTGCCAGTGCCTGGGGGGGGACAGGCTCCTACGAGCAGTACTTC. Amino acid sequence: CASAWGGTGSYEQYF.

The CDR3 here is CASTLWTGVEPNEQFF. The CDR3 DNA reads as TGTGCCAGCACCCTTTGGACTGGCGTGGAACCCAATGAGCAGTTCTTC. The chain uses TRBV28 and TRBJ2-1, with TRBD2 as a possible D gene (5 bases). The CDR3 covers 16 residues. The V end was cut by 7 bases, the J end by 6 bases, with 22 bases between. CDR1 and CDR2 (germline): MDHEN, SYDVKM.

The chain employs TRBV6-5 and TRBJ2-6, with D perhaps matching TRBD2 (5 bases). Germline V gene data show CDR1 as MNHEY and CDR2 as SVGAGI. Trimming cost V 0 bases and J 4 bases, with 10 bases left between them. The CDR3 sequence is 16 residues long. Written as DNA, the CDR3 is TGTGCCAGCAGTTACTCGGCCTCGGGGGGGGCCAACGTCCTGACTTTC. Amino acid sequence: CASSYSASGGANVLTF.

The chain is built from TRBV18 and TRBJ1-2, with 10 bases matching TRBD1. CDR1 and CDR2 from the germline V gene are KGHSH and LQKENI. This CDR3 contains 15 residues. V lost 6 bases and J lost 8; bases outside the gene matches: 12. The CDR3: CASSSDRDRGRGYTF. The DNA of the CDR3 is TGTGCCAGCTCCTCCGACCGGGACAGGGGTCGCGGCTACACCTTC.

The chain links TRBV5-6 to TRBJ1-1; TRBD1 might be the D (5 bases). Trimming removed 0 bases at V and 3 bases at J, with 12 bases between. There are 15 residues in the CDR3. CDR1 is SGHDT, CDR2 YYEEEE, per germline. CDR3 sequence reads: CASSLAVREDTEAFF. As DNA, the CDR3 is TGTGCCAGCAGCTTGGCGGTCAGGGAAGACACTGAAGCTTTCTTT.

The chain combines TRBV5-4 with TRBJ1-2; 7 bases map to TRBD1. CDR1 is SGHNT and CDR2 is YYREEE in the germline V gene (reference sequence). This CDR3 contains 14 residues. J gave up 2 bases and V 2 bases, and 3 bases lay outside the gene matches. The CDR3 protein is CASSFGQENYGYTF. The CDR3 DNA reads as TGTGCCAGCAGCTTCGGACAGGAAAACTATGGCTACACCTTC.

This chain links TRBV13 with TRBJ2-3; D is possibly TRBD1 or TRBD2 (5 bases each). Germline V gives CDR1 PRHDT, CDR2 FYEKMQ (reference sequence). Trimming took off 5 bases at V and 2 bases at J, with 14 bases between the two ends. The CDR3 contains 15 residues. CDR3 sequence: CASSHRDQDTDTQYF. The CDR3 DNA reads TGTGCCAGCAGCCACCGGGACCAAGACACAGATACGCAGTATTTT.

The chain employs TRBV4-3 and TRBJ2-7; 9 bases line up with TRBD2. Germline V CDR1 and CDR2: LGHNA, YSLEER. V was pared by 3 bases and J by 4 bases, with 10 bases of the junction left unmatched. The CDR3 has 16 amino acids. Here the CDR3 reads CASSQALAGGVYEQYF. The CDR3 DNA is TGCGCCAGCAGCCAGGCCTTGGCGGGAGGGGTATACGAGCAGTACTTC.

The rearrangement links TRBV4-3 to TRBJ2-7, with TRBD1 matching 8 bases. The CDR3 loop spans 17 amino acids. The trim removed 0 bases at V and 3 bases at J, leaving 10 bases unmatched. Germline V gene data show CDR1 as LGHNA and CDR2 as YSLEER. This CDR3 is CASSQDLGRTGLYEQYF. CDR3 nucleotide sequence: TGCGCCAGCAGCCAAGATCTAGGTCGGACAGGGCTCTACGAGCAGTACTTC.

The chain uses TRBV5-4 and TRBJ2-5, with D possibly matching TRBD2 (6 bases). Germline V lookup: CDR1 SGHNT, CDR2 YYREEE (reference sequence). V shed 4 bases and J shed 5 bases, with 15 bases lying between them. The CDR3 extends over 14 amino acids. The CDR3 DNA sequence: TGTGCCAGCAGCCGGGAGACAGCCGTGGAGACCCAGTACTTC. Protein: CASSRETAVETQYF.

In this sample, this clone turned up once. The V call is TRBV7-2, the J call TRBJ1-2; D unclear. There are 13 residues in the CDR3. The V end was cut by 1 base, the J end by 4 bases, with 7 bases between. Germline CDR1 SGHTA, CDR2 FQGNSA. The DNA of the CDR3 is TGTGCCAGCAGCTTAGACCCACTCTATGGCTACACCTTC. Its translation: CASSLDPLYGYTF. Looking up the rest from reference TRBV7-2 and TRBJ1-2 gives the full variable domain: GAGVSQSPSNKVTEKGKDVELRCDPISGHTALYWYRQSLGQGLEFLIYFQGNSAPDKSGLPSDRFSAERTGGSVSTLTIQRTQQEDSAVYLCASSLDPLYGYTFGSGTRLTVV.

The chain links TRBV12-5 to TRBJ2-3; 9 bases map to TRBD2. Germline-derived CDR1 and CDR2 are LGHNT and FRNRAP. With 1 base clipped from V and 2 bases from J, the junction kept 1 base outside the gene matches. This CDR3 comprises 15 residues. CDR3 coding DNA: TGTGCTAGTGGTTTGGGACTAGCGGCCACAGATACGCAGTATTTT. Protein: CASGLGLAATDTQYF.

The chain links TRBV7-9 to TRBJ1-6; no clear D. This CDR3 spans 16 amino acids. Germline V gene sequence: CDR1 SEHNR, CDR2 FQNEAQ (reference sequence). V lost 4 bases and J lost 0, with 10 bases in between. The CDR3 protein is CASSSGRSSYNSPLHF. The CDR3 DNA is TGTGCCAGCAGCTCCGGACGGAGCTCCTATAATTCACCCCTCCACTTT. Together with reference TRBV7-9 and TRBJ1-6, the CDR3 gives the full variable domain: DTGVSQNPRHKITKRGQNVTFRCDPISEHNRLYWYRQTLGQGPEFLTYFQNEAQLEKSRLLSDRFSAERPKGSFSTLEIQRTEQGDSAMYLCASSSGRSSYNSPLHFGNGTRLTVT.